Listed here are 23 T cell receptor beta chains from one sample, sequenced in a study of T-cell reconstitution after alpha-beta-depleted transplantation in children. Unique molecular identifiers tagged the TCRbeta library. TCRdb re-called the PCR reads through MiXCR, storing one row per CDR3 protein. The table has fewer than 750,000 distinct CDR3 sequences, about 21% seen once; the top ten hold less than 15%. The sequencing here drew on PBMCs, mostly from graft donor cells, taken 360 days after TCRalphabeta/CD19-depleted stem cell transplant. The origin of the receptors is a boy under two years old who had a stem cell transplant for acute myeloid leukemia, so the T cells may come from the graft donor.

This sequence joins TRBV28 and TRBJ2-5; no definite D call. CDR3 length equals 13 residues. In germline, CDR1 is MDHEN, CDR2 SYDVKM. V was cut by 6 bases and J by 5 bases, with 13 bases left in between. Here the CDR3 reads CASSPGHWETQYF. The CDR3 nucleotides read TGTGCCAGCAGCCCGGGCCACTGGGAGACCCAGTACTTC.

Of note for this clonotype: A read error may be the cause here, since a much bigger clone is one base away. The V and J genes are TRBV12-3 or TRBV12-4 and TRBJ2-7; 7 nucleotides agree with TRBD2. The CDR3 spans 12 residues. The CDR3 loop reads CASGLRRGEQYF. The CDR3 nucleotides are TGTGCCAGCGGTTTAAGGCGGGGGGAGCAGTACTTC.

The chain employs TRBV15 and TRBJ2-7, with D maybe TRBD1 (7 bases). This CDR3 has 16 amino acids. V shed 6 bases and J shed 2 bases, with 20 bases lying between them. CDR1 LNHNV and CDR2 YYDKDF come from the germline V gene (reference sequence). The CDR3 coding sequence is TGTGCCACCAGTACGCGGGACAGTGACATTCCCTACGAGCAGTACGTC. Residues: CATSTRDSDIPYEQYV.

This sequence joins TRBV24-1 and TRBJ2-5; TRBD1 matches 8 bases. V trimming: 3 bases; J trimming: 2 bases; junction bases outside the gene matches: 19. Germline V gene sequence: CDR1 KGHDR, CDR2 SFDVKD. The CDR3 consists of 20 residues. The CDR3 loop reads CATSDVPLGQAPGVQETQYF. CDR3 sequence (DNA): TGTGCCACCAGTGATGTCCCTCTGGGACAGGCCCCAGGCGTTCAAGAGACCCAGTACTTC.

The gene calls are TRBV20-1 and TRBJ1-2, with D maybe TRBD1 (5 bases). CDR3 length: 15 amino acids. The germline V gene encodes CDR1 DFQATT and CDR2 SNEGSKA (reference sequence). V was clipped by 0 bases and J by 6 bases, with 17 bases between them. CDR3 region: CSARDSGATRNGYTF. The CDR3 region has the DNA TGCAGTGCTAGAGATTCTGGGGCAACTCGAAATGGCTACACCTTC.

The genes are TRBV7-9 and TRBJ2-4; 9 positions match TRBD1. CDR1 is SEHNR, CDR2 FQNEAQ, per germline (reference sequence). V was pared by 6 bases and J by 14 bases, with 11 bases of the junction left unmatched. The CDR3 is 13 amino acids. CDR3 nucleotides: TGTGCCAGCAGTTCCCGGGACAGGGAGGAGGAGTACTTC. It is translated as CASSSRDREEEYF.

This rearrangement joins TRBV9 to TRBJ2-1; D gene uncertain. The CDR3 totals 11 residues. V gave up 3 bases and J gave up 8 bases, with 6 bases separating them. Germline CDR1 is SGDLS and CDR2 is YYNGEE. DNA of the CDR3: TGTGCCAGCAGCGCGAGACATGAGCAGTTCTTC. Residues: CASSARHEQFF.

This clonotype has more than one count but fewer than ten. The gene calls are TRBV28 and TRBJ2-7; D might be TRBD1 (6 bases). V lost 4 bases, J lost 3 bases, and 22 bases lay in between. The germline V gene encodes CDR1 MDHEN and CDR2 SYDVKM. The CDR3 consists of 17 residues. CDR3 amino acids: CASSSRQVSQGFYEQYV. CDR3 nucleotides: TGTGCCAGCAGTTCCCGACAGGTTTCGCAGGGGTTCTACGAGCAGTACGTC.

This clonotype was detected many times. The chain carries TRBV20-1 and TRBJ2-3, with TRBD2 as a possible D gene (5 bases). The CDR3 loop spans 14 amino acids. The germline CDR1 and CDR2 sequences are DFQATT and SNEGSKA (reference sequence). V lost 6 bases, J lost 0 bases, and 13 bases lay in between. This CDR3 reads CSARRRTSTDTQYF. In DNA, the CDR3 is TGCAGTGCCAGGCGCAGGACTAGCACAGATACGCAGTATTTT.

The rearrangement joins TRBV7-3 to TRBJ2-1, with D unresolved. The ends were cut back, 3 bases at V and 8 bases at J, with 23 bases in the middle. The CDR3 contains 17 residues. Germline V gives CDR1 SGHTA, CDR2 FQGTGA. For the CDR3, the DNA is TGTGCCAGCAGCTTCGCCGGACCGTTTAATGGATTTGATGAGCAGTTCTTC. Residues: CASSFAGPFNGFDEQFF.

This chain joins TRBV6-2 or TRBV6-3 and TRBJ2-1, with 8 bases aligning to TRBD1. Unmatched junction bases numbered 9, after V lost 7 bases and J lost 4 bases. The CDR3 extends over 15 amino acids. Germline V gives CDR1 MNHEY, CDR2 SVGEGT. CDR3 bases: TGTGCCAGCATTGGACAGGGAAGATCTTACAATGAGCAGTTCTTC. It codes for CASIGQGRSYNEQFF.

V gene TRBV12-3 or TRBV12-4 combines with J gene TRBJ1-5; D is possibly TRBD1 (5 bases). The CDR3 runs to 14 residues. The V end lost 6 bases, the J end lost 3 bases, and 12 bases lay between the germline ends. CDR3 amino acids: CASSLGRDNQPQHF. For the CDR3, the DNA is TGTGCCAGCAGCTTGGGACGGGACAATCAGCCCCAGCATTTT.

This clonotype occurred many times. This rearrangement joins TRBV5-1 to TRBJ1-4; D gene unclear. The CDR3 has 13 amino acids. Germline assignment: CDR1 SGHRS and CDR2 YFSETQ. The V gene lost 5 bases and the J gene lost 0 bases, with 5 bases spanning the gap. CDR3 sequence: CASRGTTNEKLFF. The DNA for the CDR3 is TGCGCCAGCAGGGGTACAACTAATGAAAAACTGTTTTTT.

This clonotype was observed a few times. The V call is TRBV6-2 or TRBV6-3, the J call TRBJ2-1; D is uncertain. The germline gives CDR1 MNHEY, CDR2 SVGEGT. The CDR3 contains 13 residues. V was shortened by 2 bases and J by 5 bases, with 7 bases between the two germline ends. CDR3 amino acids: CASSYNFNNEQFF. CDR3 in DNA: TGTGCCAGCAGTTACAATTTTAACAATGAGCAGTTCTTC.

The genes are TRBV20-1 and TRBJ1-5; 9 positions match TRBD1. Trimming at V came to 2 bases and at J to 5 bases, leaving 4 bases not matched to a gene. Germline V CDR1 and CDR2: DFQATT, SNEGSKA (reference sequence). The CDR3 length is 14 residues. CDR3 nucleotides: TGCAGTGCTAGACGGACAGGGGACTATCAGCCCCAGCATTTT. Encoded protein: CSARRTGDYQPQHF.

This clonotype was seen many times. The genes are TRBV12-3 or TRBV12-4 and TRBJ2-1; D unresolved. Trimming took 1 base from V and 6 from J, leaving 10 bases between them. The CDR3 is 14 amino acids. The CDR3 bases are TGTGCCAGCAGTTTAGTCTTGCAGCTCAATGAGCAGTTCTTC. Its protein product is CASSLVLQLNEQFF.

The chain uses TRBV7-9 and TRBJ2-2; D not resolved. The CDR3 totals 13 residues. From germline, CDR1 is SEHNR and CDR2 FQNEAQ (reference sequence). V lost 5 bases, J lost 3 bases, and 7 bases lay in between. The CDR3 nucleotides read TGTGCCAGCAGCGAGACTTACACCGGGGAGCTGTTTTTT. Encoded protein: CASSETYTGELFF.

This rearrangement joins TRBV11-2 to TRBJ1-1, with 7 bases lining up with TRBD1. The CDR3 covers 15 residues. Germline V lookup: CDR1 SGHAT, CDR2 FQNNGV. The V gene end was trimmed by 5 bases and the J gene end by 5 bases; junction bases not matched to a gene: 11. CDR3 DNA: TGTGCCAGCAGCCCATACAGGGGTCGGGGGACTGAAGCTTTCTTT. Residues: CASSPYRGRGTEAFF. Full variable domain (rest looked up from reference TRBV11-2 and TRBJ1-1): EAGVAQSPRYKIIEKRQSVAFWCNPISGHATLYWYQQILGQGPKLLIQFQNNGVVDDSQLPKDRFSAERLKGVDSTLKIQPAKLEDSAVYLCASSPYRGRGTEAFFGQGTRLTVV.

This clonotype was detected only a few times. V and J are TRBV4-3 and TRBJ2-3, with a weak D call TRBD2 (6 bases). Trimming pared 6 bases from V and 2 bases from J, leaving 15 bases between. The V gene's germline CDR1 is LGHNA and CDR2 YSLEER. The CDR3 length is 15 residues. This CDR3 is CASRATRLFTDTQYF. CDR3 nucleotides: TGCGCCAGCAGGGCGACTAGACTATTCACAGATACGCAGTATTTT.

This clonotype was recorded at least ten times. The chain carries TRBV12-3 or TRBV12-4 and TRBJ2-6; D gene unclear. The CDR3 has 15 residues. Trimming cost V 7 bases and J 1 base, with 11 bases left between them. CDR3 protein: CASISSWSGANVLTF. CDR3 DNA: TGTGCCAGCATCTCCTCCTGGTCTGGGGCCAACGTCCTGACTTTC.

The chain recombines TRBV27 with TRBJ2-1; 10 positions agree with TRBD1. From germline, CDR1 is MNHEY and CDR2 SMNVEV (reference sequence). The CDR3 consists of 16 residues. V trimming: 4 bases; J trimming: 5 bases; junction bases outside the gene matches: 8. The CDR3, as DNA: TGTGCCAGCAGTTCCGCGGGGACAGGGGCGAACAATGAGCAGTTCTTC. Residues: CASSSAGTGANNEQFF.

This clonotype was seen only a few times. The chain's CDR3 is CASTGGITEAFF. CDR3 nucleotides: TGTGCCAGCACCGGGGGCATCACTGAAGCTTTCTTT. This chain links TRBV6-2 or TRBV6-3 with TRBJ1-1; weak D call: TRBD1 (6 bases). The V gene lost 7 bases and the J gene lost 4 bases, with 10 bases spanning the gap. The CDR3 consists of 12 residues. The germline CDR1 and CDR2 sequences are MNHEY and SVGEGT.

This clonotype was detected only a few times. The CDR3 DNA reads TGTGCCACCAGCATCTTGCGGGGCCCCACAGATACGCAGTATTTT. Amino acids: CATSILRGPTDTQYF. The V gene is TRBV15, the J gene TRBJ2-3, with TRBD2 as a possible D gene (6 bases). The CDR3 length is 15 residues. Germline CDR1 is LNHNV and CDR2 is YYDKDF (reference sequence). V was clipped by 4 bases and J by 2 bases, with 13 bases between them.